The 30 T cell receptor beta chains listed next were all sequenced from one sample in a study of shared clonotypes between healthy human individuals. Repertoires were generated with immunoSEQ multiplex PCR, while TCRdb's copy carries only in-frame clones and drops some. The profile shows 100,000 or so clones, about 45% of them singletons. The sample was PBMCs. The receptors shown here come from a woman aged 40 to 49 in good health. Some clones in this sample may be carry-over from other donors' samples.

This clone occurred many times. The chain has TRBV28 and TRBJ2-7; perhaps TRBD2 as D (5 bases). CDR1 is MDHEN and CDR2 is SYDVKM in the germline V gene. The CDR3 spans 17 residues. The ends were cut back, 3 bases at V and 0 bases at J, with 18 bases in the middle. This CDR3 is CASSFEVGRRGSYEQYF. The DNA of the CDR3 is TGTGCCAGCAGTTTCGAGGTAGGACGACGGGGCTCCTACGAGCAGTACTTC.

This clone turned up a few times. One end of the junction is discordant with germline, which a read error may explain. CDR3 residues: CSVEGTSGSSQYF. The CDR3 DNA is TGCAGCGTCGAAGGGACTAGCGGGAGTTCGCAGTACTTC. The V gene is TRBV29-1, the J gene TRBJ2-7; 14 nucleotides align to TRBD2. CDR1 is SQVTM and CDR2 is ANQGSEA in the germline V gene. This CDR3 contains 13 residues.

This clone was seen ten or more times. The chain joins TRBV4-3 to TRBJ1-1; the D gene is possibly TRBD1 (5 bases). Trimming pared 1 base from V and 1 base from J, leaving 10 bases between. Germline CDR1 and CDR2: LGHNA and YSLEER. The CDR3 sequence is 15 residues long. The CDR3 coding sequence is TGCGCCAGCAGCCAAGGGACTGGGGCGAACACTGAAGCTTTCTTT. This translates into CASSQGTGANTEAFF.

The chain recombines TRBV5-8 with TRBJ2-1, with TRBD2 identical over 8 bases. Unmatched junction bases numbered 4, after V lost 2 bases and J lost 6 bases. The germline gives CDR1 SGHTS, CDR2 YDEGEE. There are 14 residues in the CDR3. CDR3 amino acids: CASSFGGGINEQFF. CDR3 nucleotides: TGTGCCAGCAGCTTCGGGGGGGGCATCAATGAGCAGTTCTTC.

This clone was observed many times. This chain uses TRBV6-4 with TRBJ2-1; D perhaps matches TRBD1 (6 bases). The CDR3 consists of 13 residues. Germline lookup yields CDR1 MRHNA and CDR2 SNTAGT. Deletions cut 6 bases from V and 4 bases from J, with 10 bases between. The CDR3 sequence: CASSPDRYNEQFF. Here the CDR3 DNA reads TGTGCCAGCAGCCCTGACAGGTACAATGAGCAGTTCTTC.

This clone was observed at least ten times. Other DNA sequences within the sample encode an identical CDR3. The rearrangement links TRBV30 to TRBJ1-5, with D unclear. Trimming shortened V by 2 bases and J by 2 bases, and 10 bases separated the two germline ends. CDR1 and CDR2 (germline): GTSNPN, SVGIG (reference sequence). This CDR3 contains 14 residues. CDR3 loop: CAWSKGGGNQPQHF. CDR3 coding DNA: TGTGCCTGGAGTAAAGGCGGGGGCAATCAGCCCCAGCATTTT.

J is TRBJ2-1 and V is TRBV21-1; the table's D call, TRBD1, was not checked against the DNA. TRBV21-1 is assigned pseudogene status. This CDR3 is 20 amino acids long. Here the CDR3 DNA reads TGTGCCAGCAGCACGACAGGGGGCTTTGTCCCCATTAGCTCCTACAATGAGCAGTTCTTC. It specifies CASSTTGGFVPISSYNEQFF.

The genes are TRBV6-5 and TRBJ2-7; D remains unclear. V was shortened by 5 bases and J by 3 bases, with 11 bases between the two germline ends. The CDR3 loop spans 13 amino acids. Germline V CDR1 and CDR2: MNHEY, SVGAGI. The CDR3 bases are TGTGCCAGCAGTGTCGAGAGCCTCTACGAGCAGTACTTC. Translating gives CASSVESLYEQYF.

Concerning this clone itself: A read error may produce the germline difference seen at one junction end. V gene TRBV18 combines with J gene TRBJ2-3; D possibly corresponds to TRBD2 (5 bases). Per the germline V gene, CDR1 is KGHSH and CDR2 is LQKENI. CDR3 length: 13 amino acids. CDR3 sequence: CASSASSIDTQYF. The CDR3 DNA reads TGTGCCAGCTCGGCATCTAGCATAGATACGCAGTATTTT.

This rearrangement joins TRBV28 to TRBJ1-4; 7 positions agree with TRBD1. V shed 8 bases and J 6 bases; nucleotides not matched to a gene: 15. Germline CDR1 reads MDHEN; CDR2 reads SYDVKM. The CDR3 contains 16 residues. CDR3 bases: TGTGCCAGCTCCCGGTATGATGGGACAGCAGATGAAAAACTGTTTTTT. It specifies CASSRYDGTADEKLFF.

The CDR3 DNA reads TGTGCCAGCAGCCCCCGGAGGTCACAAGAGACCCAGTACTTC. As protein: CASSPRRSQETQYF. This chain connects TRBV7-2 to TRBJ2-5; weak D call: TRBD2 (5 bases). Germline V gives CDR1 SGHTA, CDR2 FQGNSA. CDR3 length: 14 amino acids. V shed 5 bases and J shed 2 bases, with 12 bases lying between them.

In this sample, this clone turned up once. A read error may account for a junction end that differs from germline. The rearrangement joins TRBV6-5 to TRBJ1-4, with 7 bases matching TRBD1. Germline CDR1 is MNHEY and CDR2 is SVGAGI. The CDR3 consists of 13 residues. The CDR3 sequence is CASIQGNREKLFF. CDR3 bases: TGTGCCAGCATACAGGGGAATCGGGAAAAACTGTTTTTC.

This clone was detected ten times or more. The rearrangement joins TRBV29-1 to TRBJ2-1, with 10 bases that match TRBD1. Germline CDR1 reads SQVTM; CDR2 reads ANQGSEA. The length of the CDR3 is 14 residues. Trimming took 4 bases from V and 5 from J; bases not matched to a gene: 5. CDR3: CSVGATGGHNEQFF. Here the CDR3 DNA reads TGCAGCGTTGGGGCGACAGGGGGCCACAATGAGCAGTTCTTC.

This clone was detected ten times or more. The rearrangement uses TRBV9 and TRBJ2-5; D might be TRBD1 or TRBD2, each matching 5 bases. This CDR3 comprises 13 residues. Germline values: CDR1 SGDLS, CDR2 YYNGEE. V gave up 2 bases and J gave up 5 bases, with 10 bases separating them. The CDR3 bases are TGTGCCAGCAGCGTCGGCTGGGGGGAGACCCAGTACTTC. Translation: CASSVGWGETQYF.

In this sample, this clone turned up many times. This sequence joins TRBV9 and TRBJ2-1, with TRBD1 as a possible D gene (5 bases). CDR3 length equals 16 residues. Between the trimmed V and J ends, which lost 0 bases and 2 bases, there was a span of 12 bases. The germline V gene has CDR1 SGDLS and CDR2 YYNGEE. The CDR3 DNA is TGTGCCAGCAGCGTAGGGTCGGACACCACCTACAATGAGCAGTTCTTC. Its translation is CASSVGSDTTYNEQFF.

This clone was counted at least ten times. The J gene is TRBJ2-7, the V gene TRBV7-8, with 12 bases matching TRBD2. The CDR3 is 15 residues long. Germline V lookup: CDR1 SGHVS, CDR2 FQNEAQ. V dropped 5 bases and J dropped 3; count of bases not matched to a gene: 5. CDR3: CASSARLAGVYEQYF. DNA of the CDR3: TGTGCCAGCAGCGCCAGACTAGCGGGGGTCTACGAGCAGTACTTC.

This clone has at least ten counts. Distinct nucleotide sequences in the sample also encode this CDR3. V usage is TRBV25-1 and J usage is TRBJ2-3; D assignment may be TRBD1 or TRBD2 (5 bases each). The CDR3 totals 14 residues. Germline CDR1 and CDR2: MGHDK and SYGVNS. V lost 3 bases, J lost 5 bases, and 12 bases lay in between. The CDR3 nucleotides are TGTGCCAGCAGTGATACGCAGGGAGTAGATACGCAGTATTTT. Protein: CASSDTQGVDTQYF.

This chain joins TRBV4-2 and TRBJ2-5; possible D gene TRBD2, 6 bases. The CDR3 contains 14 residues. Germline V CDR1 and CDR2: LGHNA, YNFKEQ. Trimming cost V 1 base and J 5 bases, with 11 bases left between them. CDR3 protein: CASSQGGTQETQYF. Written as DNA, the CDR3 is TGTGCCAGCAGCCAAGGCGGGACTCAGGAGACCCAGTACTTC.

This clone was seen just once. A read error is possible here, since a much larger clone lies one base away. V usage is TRBV7-3 and J usage is TRBJ2-3, with D maybe TRBD2 (6 bases). Germline CDR1 and CDR2: SGHTA and FQGTGA. The CDR3 is made up of 17 amino acids. Written as DNA, the CDR3 is TGTGCCAGCAGCTCGGGTGGAGGGATCACTTTCACAGATACGCAGTGTTTT. Protein: CASSSGGGITFTDTQCF.

The chain is built from TRBV6-6 and TRBJ1-5; D is ambiguous. Germline V lookup: CDR1 MNHNY, CDR2 SVGAGI (reference sequence). V was clipped by 5 bases and J by 11 bases, with 19 bases between them. The CDR3 consists of 14 residues. The CDR3 nucleotides read TGTGCCAGCAGTGAGTCCTACTCCCTTCCAGCCCAGCATTTT. Translated, it gives CASSESYSLPAQHF.

The table lists this clone with a few counts. The chain couples TRBV4-1 to TRBJ1-4; D remains unclear. Trimming took 0 bases from V and 5 from J, leaving 4 bases between them. CDR3 length equals 13 residues. Germline values: CDR1 MGHRA, CDR2 YSYEKL. The CDR3 loop is CASSQDTNEKLFF. In DNA, the CDR3 is TGCGCCAGCAGCCAAGACACCAATGAAAAACTGTTTTTT.

The V and J genes are TRBV5-1 and TRBJ2-1; 13 bases line up with TRBD2. The CDR3 extends over 16 amino acids. Trimming cost V 3 bases and J 5 bases; bases outside gene matches: 5. The germline V gene encodes CDR1 SGHRS and CDR2 YFSETQ. CDR3 sequence reads: CASSSGTSGNHNEQFF. CDR3 DNA sequence: TGCGCCAGCAGCTCCGGGACTAGCGGGAACCACAATGAGCAGTTCTTC.

Only a few counts were recorded for this clone. The V gene is TRBV5-4, the J gene TRBJ2-3; 9 bases map to TRBD2. Trimming cost V 4 bases and J 8 bases; bases outside gene matches: 11. The V gene's germline CDR1 is SGHNT and CDR2 YYREEE (reference sequence). This CDR3 region has 15 residues. The CDR3 nucleotides are TGTGCCAGCAGCCGCAGGGAGCGGGAGGTTGGTACGCAGTATTTT. Amino acid sequence: CASSRREREVGTQYF.

This rearrangement joins TRBV18 to TRBJ1-3, with a possible D match to TRBD1 (6 bases). The germline gives CDR1 KGHSH, CDR2 LQKENI. Trimming cost V 3 bases and J 4 bases, with 10 bases left between them. The CDR3 is 14 residues long. CDR3 amino acids: CASSPSGTGNTIYF. CDR3 in DNA: TGTGCCAGCTCACCTTCCGGGACAGGAAACACCATATATTTT.

This clone was seen ten or more times. The chain links TRBV28 to TRBJ1-4; TRBD1 is a possible D gene (5 bases). Germline CDR1 is MDHEN and CDR2 is SYDVKM. The V end was cut by 8 bases, the J end by 7 bases, with 14 bases between. This CDR3 has 13 residues. The CDR3 DNA sequence: TGTGCCAGCCGCGGGTGGGGACTTGAAAAACTGTTTTTT. Encoded protein: CASRGWGLEKLFF. The variable domain in full, with the rest retrieved from reference TRBV28 and TRBJ1-4, is DVKVTQSSRYLVKRTGEKVFLECVQDMDHENMFWYRQDPGLGLRLIYFSYDVKMKEKGDIPEGYSVSREKKERFSLILESASTNQTSMYLCASRGWGLEKLFFGSGTQLSVL.

V is TRBV5-6 and J is TRBJ1-1; D is ambiguous. CDR3 length: 13 amino acids. V was pared by 3 bases and J by 6 bases, with 12 bases between. Germline CDR1 and CDR2: SGHDT and YYEEEE. The chain's CDR3 is CASSSRVSAEAFF. CDR3 DNA sequence: TGTGCCAGCAGCTCAAGGGTTAGCGCTGAAGCTTTCTTT.

This clone occurred a few times. The V call is TRBV5-1, the J call TRBJ2-2, with D unresolved. The germline gives CDR1 SGHRS, CDR2 YFSETQ. Trimming pared 4 bases from V and 8 bases from J, leaving 12 bases between. The CDR3 spans 13 residues. DNA for the CDR3: TGCGCCAGCAGCCCGACCCTGGATGGGGAGCTGTTTTTT. It specifies CASSPTLDGELFF.

This clone was recorded many times. The chain is built from TRBV5-6 and TRBJ1-4; D is perhaps TRBD1 (5 bases). The CDR3 contains 15 residues. The V gene's germline CDR1 is SGHDT and CDR2 YYEEEE. V dropped 4 bases and J dropped 7 bases, with 17 bases sitting between them. The CDR3 reads CASSPRGTVGEKLFF. The DNA for the CDR3 is TGTGCCAGCAGCCCTAGAGGGACCGTCGGTGAAAAACTGTTTTTT.

J is TRBJ1-4 and V is TRBV2; D remains ambiguous. The V end was cut by 0 bases, the J end by 5 bases, with 4 bases between. Germline-derived CDR1 and CDR2 are SNHLY and FYNNEI. The CDR3 consists of 13 residues. The CDR3 loop is CASSEAKNEKLFF. The CDR3 region has the DNA TGTGCCAGCAGTGAAGCGAAAAATGAAAAACTGTTTTTT.

With respect to this clone: At one boundary the junction diverges from the germline segment, which might be a read error. The V call is TRBV20-1, the J call TRBJ2-5; D call uncertain. CDR3 length: 10 amino acids. Germline V lookup: CDR1 DFQATT, CDR2 SNEGSKA (reference sequence). The CDR3 protein is CSAKQEAQYF. In nucleotides, the CDR3 is TGCAGTGCCAAGCAAGAGGCCCAGTACTTC.